A single sample is the source of the 32 T cell receptor beta chains below, sequenced in a study of T-cell memory formation after mild COVID-19. TCRdb reanalysed the 5' RACE reads using MiXCR and keeps one entry per CDR3 protein. The sample gives about 150,000 distinct CDR3 sequences, 30% to 35% of which show up once; 12% is in the top ten. The sequenced sample consisted of PBMCs or a T cell subset sorted from them (not recorded which). The receptors stem from an adult woman who had mild COVID-19 (a few samples of this study predate the infection). Cell type and time point are not known.

The chain recombines TRBV7-9 with TRBJ2-7, with TRBD1 identical over 7 bases. The germline V gene has CDR1 SEHNR and CDR2 FQNEAQ (reference sequence). The V segment lost 5 bases and the J segment 6 bases; nucleotides outside the gene matches: 19. The CDR3 covers 17 residues. The CDR3 spells CASSPRSGPQGVGEQYF. CDR3 bases: TGTGCCAGCAGCCCCCGTTCCGGGCCCCAGGGGGTTGGCGAGCAGTACTTC.

This clonotype has only a few counts. The genes are TRBV20-1 and TRBJ2-7; 13 bases line up with TRBD2. The CDR3 loop spans 15 amino acids. Losses at the gene ends were 7 bases for V and 3 bases for J; bases not matched to a gene: 9. Per germline, CDR1 DFQATT and CDR2 SNEGSKA (reference sequence). The CDR3 protein is CSVTPGLAGVYEQYF. The CDR3 nucleotides read TGCAGTGTTACTCCCGGACTAGCGGGAGTCTACGAGCAGTACTTC.

This clonotype was seen more than once but under ten times. This chain links TRBV12-3 or TRBV12-4 with TRBJ2-5; no firm D call. There are 13 residues in the CDR3. Trimming pared 7 bases from V and 3 bases from J, leaving 12 bases between. CDR3 DNA sequence: TGTGCCAGCACTCCATTCAGGAAAGAGACCCAGTACTTC. Encoded protein: CASTPFRKETQYF.

This sequence joins TRBV6-2 or TRBV6-3 and TRBJ2-7; D not resolved. In germline, CDR1 is MNHEY, CDR2 SVGEGT. CDR3 length equals 13 residues. V lost 4 bases and J 2 bases, leaving 9 bases between the germline ends. The CDR3 is CASSWTDTYEQYF. The CDR3 DNA reads as TGTGCCAGCAGTTGGACCGATACCTACGAGCAGTACTTC.

The chain carries TRBV27 and TRBJ2-4; either TRBD1 or TRBD2 may fit D (5 bases each). Germline CDR1 MNHEY, CDR2 SMNVEV (reference sequence). V was pared by 2 bases and J by 11 bases, with 16 bases between. There are 14 residues in the CDR3. CDR3 residues: CASSLAGKGLVQYF. In DNA form, the CDR3 reads TGTGCCAGCAGTTTAGCCGGGAAGGGGCTCGTTCAGTACTTC.

V usage is TRBV25-1 and J usage is TRBJ1-4; D perhaps matches TRBD1 (5 bases). Looked up from germline, CDR1 is MGHDK and CDR2 is SYGVNS. V shed 4 bases and J shed 7 bases, with 16 bases lying between them. CDR3 length: 15 residues. Here the CDR3 reads CASSGRDPRSEKLFF. DNA of the CDR3: TGTGCCAGCAGTGGCCGGGACCCAAGAAGTGAAAAACTGTTTTTT.

This clonotype has just a few counts. The chain carries TRBV6-5 and TRBJ2-2; TRBD2 matches at 8 bases. Germline-derived CDR1 and CDR2 are MNHEY and SVGAGI. CDR3 length: 15 residues. Unmatched junction bases numbered 5, after V lost 2 bases and J lost 6 bases. The CDR3 sequence is CASSYAGAGAGELFF. DNA of the CDR3: TGTGCCAGCAGTTACGCGGGAGCGGGAGCCGGGGAGCTGTTTTTT.

The genes are TRBV7-2 and TRBJ2-3; D not certain. V lost 0 bases, J lost 1 base, and 20 bases lay in between. There are 19 residues in the CDR3. Germline assignment: CDR1 SGHTA and CDR2 FQGNSA. CDR3: CASSLAGPPRVSGTDTQYF. As DNA, the CDR3 is TGTGCCAGCAGCTTAGCGGGCCCCCCAAGGGTGTCTGGCACAGATACGCAGTATTTT.

The CDR3 nucleotides read TGTGCCAGTACTTACGGACAGGGATGGAACAATCAGCCCCAGCATTTT. Translated: CASTYGQGWNNQPQHF. This chain connects TRBV19 to TRBJ1-5, with 8 bases fitting TRBD1. This CDR3 is 16 amino acids long. Germline CDR1 reads LNHDA; CDR2 reads SQIVND (reference sequence). Trimming removed 7 bases from V and 3 bases from J; junction bases left unmatched: 11.

This chain's CDR3 is CASSRVSGLPPYF. The CDR3, as DNA: TGTGCCAGCAGCCGTGTTTCAGGATTGCCCCCGTACTTC. The J gene is TRBJ2-7, the V gene TRBV11-2; no clear D gene. The V gene lost 5 bases and the J gene lost 12 bases, with 20 bases spanning the gap. The CDR3 totals 13 residues. CDR1 and CDR2 from the germline V gene are SGHAT and FQNNGV.

Concerning this clonotype: At one of its ends the junction is not consistent with the germline gene, which may arise from a read error. This chain connects TRBV2 to TRBJ2-4, with D possibly called TRBD1 or TRBD2 (6 bases each). The CDR3 has 12 amino acids. Germline V gene data show CDR1 as SNHLY and CDR2 as FYNNEI. The CDR3 DNA reads TGTGCCAGCAGTTACACCTCCGGGGGCCATGGGTTC. This gives the protein CASSYTSGGHGF.

This clonotype was detected only once. The chain links TRBV2 to TRBJ2-2; the D gene is possibly TRBD2 (5 bases). There are 15 residues in the CDR3. The germline V gene encodes CDR1 SNHLY and CDR2 FYNNEI. Trimming stripped 6 bases from V and 0 bases from J, with 11 bases between. CDR3 sequence: CASRAGNANTGELFF. The CDR3 DNA reads TGTGCCAGCAGAGCCGGGAACGCGAACACCGGGGAGCTGTTTTTT.

This clonotype was detected only a few times. The chain combines TRBV2 with TRBJ1-2; tentative D call: TRBD1 (5 bases). Germline CDR1 is SNHLY and CDR2 is FYNNEI. CDR3 size: 13 residues. Deletions cut 4 bases from V and 6 bases from J, with 12 bases between. The CDR3 region is CASSGGEAHGYTF. The DNA of the CDR3 is TGTGCCAGCAGTGGGGGGGAGGCGCATGGCTACACCTTC. Full variable domain (missing parts from reference TRBV2 and TRBJ1-2): EPEVTQTPSHQVTQMGQEVILRCVPISNHLYFYWYRQILGQKVEFLVSFYNNEISEKSEIFDDQFSVERPDGSNFTLKIRSTKLEDSAMYFCASSGGEAHGYTFGSGTRLTVV.

This sequence joins TRBV27 and TRBJ2-7, with D maybe TRBD2 (5 bases). CDR1 and CDR2 (germline): MNHEY, SMNVEV (reference sequence). The CDR3 runs 14 residues. With 3 bases removed from V and 2 bases from J, the gap between germline ends came to 11 bases. This CDR3 reads CASSLGVDAYEQYF. Written as DNA, the CDR3 is TGTGCCAGCAGTTTGGGAGTGGACGCCTACGAGCAGTACTTC.

This chain uses TRBV20-1 with TRBJ1-2, with D perhaps matching TRBD1 (5 bases). The CDR3 has 11 residues. Trimming cost V 1 base and J 8 bases, with 8 bases left between them. Germline V gene sequence: CDR1 DFQATT, CDR2 SNEGSKA (reference sequence). The CDR3 loop is CSARVEGGYTF. CDR3 in DNA: TGCAGTGCTAGAGTGGAGGGGGGCTACACCTTC.

There are a few counts of this clonotype. CDR3 in amino acids: CASSFLAGGPDTQYF. As DNA, the CDR3 is TGTGCCAGCAGCTTTCTAGCGGGAGGACCAGATACGCAGTATTTT. V usage is TRBV7-2 and J usage is TRBJ2-3; 11 bases fit TRBD2. The CDR3 extends over 15 amino acids. After removal of 3 bases from V and 4 bases from J, the junction contained 3 bases not matched to a gene. CDR1 SGHTA and CDR2 FQGNSA come from the germline V gene.

The chain combines TRBV7-9 with TRBJ1-5, with a weak D call TRBD1 (6 bases). Germline loops: CDR1 SEHNR, CDR2 FQNEAQ (reference sequence). The V and J ends lost 5 bases and 6 bases respectively, with 14 bases between them. The CDR3 totals 14 residues. CDR3 sequence reads: CASSPQGQGQPQHF. In DNA form, the CDR3 reads TGTGCCAGCAGCCCACAGGGTCAGGGTCAGCCCCAGCATTTT.

The chain employs TRBV6-2 or TRBV6-3 and TRBJ2-7; no firm D call. This CDR3 region has 11 residues. The germline V gene encodes CDR1 MNHEY and CDR2 SVGEGT. V was pared by 7 bases and J by 2 bases, with 6 bases between. This CDR3 is CASTQTYEQYF. CDR3 bases: TGTGCCAGCACCCAAACCTACGAGCAGTACTTC.

This clonotype showed up many times. CDR3 region: CASSNPGQGATYEQYF. CDR3 sequence (DNA): TGTGCCAGCAGCAACCCCGGACAGGGGGCCACCTACGAGCAGTACTTC. V gene TRBV7-8 combines with J gene TRBJ2-7; 11 bases are a match to TRBD1. V shed 5 bases and J 2 bases; nucleotides not matched to a gene: 8. There are 16 residues in the CDR3. Germline V lookup: CDR1 SGHVS, CDR2 FQNEAQ.

This clonotype was seen a handful of times. This chain connects TRBV20-1 to TRBJ2-3, with D unclear. The CDR3 loop spans 14 amino acids. Trimming cost V 2 bases and J 0 bases, with 9 bases left between them. CDR1 and CDR2 (germline): DFQATT, SNEGSKA (reference sequence). The CDR3 DNA is TGCAGTGCTAGACCCTTCACTAGCACAGATACGCAGTATTTT. It specifies CSARPFTSTDTQYF.

This clonotype was detected only a few times. The chain employs TRBV4-3 and TRBJ2-3, with a weak D call TRBD2 (5 bases). The CDR3 extends over 14 amino acids. From germline, CDR1 is LGHNA and CDR2 YSLEER. V lost 0 bases and J 6 bases, leaving 10 bases between the germline ends. CDR3 sequence (DNA): TGCGCCAGCAGCCAAGAGAGGGCCTGGGATACGCAGTATTTT. This gives the protein CASSQERAWDTQYF.

Only a few counts were recorded for this clonotype. V and J are TRBV12-3 or TRBV12-4 and TRBJ1-5, with a weak D call TRBD1 (5 bases). The CDR3 has 14 residues. V was clipped by 4 bases and J by 7 bases, with 14 bases between them. Here the CDR3 reads CASSSRRGAQPQHF. The CDR3 coding sequence is TGTGCCAGCAGTTCTAGGAGGGGAGCCCAGCCCCAGCATTTT.

The chain has TRBV15 and TRBJ2-1, with TRBD1 matching 7 bases. The CDR3 totals 16 residues. V dropped 0 bases and J dropped 1; count of bases not matched to a gene: 3. From germline, CDR1 is LNHNV and CDR2 YYDKDF (reference sequence). The DNA of the CDR3 is TGTGCCACCAGCAGAGATTTACAGGGGTCCTACAATGAGCAGTTCTTC. Protein sequence: CATSRDLQGSYNEQFF.

J is TRBJ2-1 and V is TRBV15; the match to TRBD1 covers 8 bases. V lost 0 bases to trimming and J lost 5 bases; unmatched junction nucleotides: 9. CDR1 and CDR2 (germline): LNHNV, YYDKDF (reference sequence). CDR3 length: 17 amino acids. In DNA, the CDR3 is TGTGCCACCAGCAGAGATTGGGGGACAGGAGCCAACAATGAGCAGTTCTTC. As protein: CATSRDWGTGANNEQFF.

The rearrangement joins TRBV20-1 to TRBJ1-6, with TRBD1 matching over 8 bases. The germline V gene has CDR1 DFQATT and CDR2 SNEGSKA (reference sequence). The CDR3 contains 15 residues. Unmatched junction bases numbered 6, after V lost 2 bases and J lost 6 bases. The CDR3 loop is CSARLQGEPNSPLHF. CDR3 coding DNA: TGCAGTGCTAGATTACAGGGGGAACCTAATTCACCCCTCCACTTT.

In this sample, this clonotype turned up a few times. The V and J genes are TRBV5-1 and TRBJ2-7; 10 positions agree with TRBD1. Germline assignment: CDR1 SGHRS and CDR2 YFSETQ. V lost 4 bases to trimming and J lost 6 bases; unmatched junction nucleotides: 4. This CDR3 comprises 13 residues. The CDR3 reads CASSPRTGGEQYF. In DNA form, the CDR3 reads TGCGCCAGCAGCCCGAGGACAGGGGGCGAGCAGTACTTC.

This chain links TRBV7-9 with TRBJ2-2; D remains ambiguous. This CDR3 comprises 13 residues. The V and J ends lost 7 bases and 1 base respectively, with 7 bases between them. Germline V gene sequence: CDR1 SEHNR, CDR2 FQNEAQ (reference sequence). The CDR3 sequence is CASTRRNTGELFF. The CDR3 coding sequence is TGTGCCAGCACACGACGGAACACCGGGGAGCTGTTTTTT. Combining the CDR3 with reference TRBV7-9 and TRBJ2-2 gives the whole variable domain DTGVSQNPRHKITKRGQNVTFRCDPISEHNRLYWYRQTLGQGPEFLTYFQNEAQLEKSRLLSDRFSAERPKGSFSTLEIQRTEQGDSAMYLCASTRRNTGELFFGEGSRLTVL.

As DNA, the CDR3 is TGCGCCAGCAGCTCGCAGTCTAACTATGGCTACACCTTC. Its protein is CASSSQSNYGYTF. The chain joins TRBV5-1 to TRBJ1-2; D is undetermined. V gave up 3 bases and J gave up 0 bases, with 6 bases separating them. The germline CDR1 and CDR2 sequences are SGHRS and YFSETQ. The length of the CDR3 is 13 residues.

This chain connects TRBV5-1 to TRBJ2-2; D unclear. In germline, CDR1 is SGHRS, CDR2 YFSETQ. CDR3 size: 13 residues. V lost 6 bases and J lost 6, with 12 bases in between. The CDR3 here is CASKGDIAGELFF. CDR3 coding DNA: TGCGCCAGCAAAGGAGACATAGCCGGGGAGCTGTTTTTT.

This clonotype came up a few times. In DNA form, the CDR3 reads TGTGCCAGCAGCTTACCGGGACGCACCTACGAGCAGTACTTC. This translates into CASSLPGRTYEQYF. The chain uses TRBV7-9 and TRBJ2-7; D tentatively reads TRBD1 or TRBD2 (5 bases each). CDR1 SEHNR and CDR2 FQNEAQ come from the germline V gene (reference sequence). This CDR3 comprises 14 residues. V was shortened by 2 bases and J by 2 bases, with 10 bases between the two germline ends.

Comments on this clonotype: An end of the junction differs from the germline gene, which may be a read error. The genes are TRBV7-8 and TRBJ2-2; 8 bases map to TRBD1. Per the germline V gene, CDR1 is SGHVS and CDR2 is FQNEAQ. The CDR3 loop spans 15 amino acids. The CDR3 here is CASGLKQGVTGELFF. CDR3 bases: TGTGCCAGCGGCTTAAAACAGGGGGTGACCGGGGAGCTGTTTTTT. Based on the CDR3 plus reference TRBV7-8 and TRBJ2-2, the full variable domain is GAGVSQSPRYKVAKRGQDVALRCDPISGHVSLFWYQQALGQGPEFLTYFQNEAQLDKSGLPSDRFFAERPEGSVSTLKIQRTQQEDSAVYLCASGLKQGVTGELFFGEGSRLTVL.

This clonotype was seen a few times. The DNA for the CDR3 is TGCGCCAGCACCCTTCGACAGGGCGATTCACCCCTCCACTTT. Protein: CASTLRQGDSPLHF. This chain connects TRBV5-1 to TRBJ1-6; 7 bases are a match to TRBD1. CDR3 length: 14 amino acids. The trim removed 6 bases at V and 8 bases at J, leaving 8 bases unmatched. CDR1 is SGHRS and CDR2 is YFSETQ in the germline V gene.